Many counts were recorded for the clone carrying this T cell receptor (beta chain). What it binds is unknown. The read ends 3 residues before the CDR3 terminus; that terminus is restored from the germline J gene. The data are from a study of T cell clonality in common variable immunodeficiency. Whole-study results and caveats: Patient heterogeneity in the CVID cohort limited correlations between repertoire features and clinical complications.

The table came from immunoSEQ multiplex PCR; TCRdb's copy has only in-frame clones and leaves some out. The sample holds 40,000 to 45,000 clones, and no clone turns up only once. Germline trimming cut 6 bases from V and 7 bases from J; bases unmatched to any gene: 4. This CDR3 comprises 15 residues. The V gene's germline CDR1 is WNHNN and CDR2 SYGVQD (reference sequence). Material: peripheral blood mononuclear cells. The clonotype originates from a person between 18 and 75 years old in good health. The rearrangement uses TRBV10-1 and TRBJ2-1; 15 bases match TRBD2. CDR3 DNA (partial): TGCGCCAGCAGCCCAGGGACTAGCGGGGGGAATGAG. Translated: CASSPGTSGGNE. Given in full, the CDR3 is CASSPGTSGGNEQFF.